What follows are 13 T cell receptor beta chains derived from one specimen sequenced in a study of cytomegalovirus exposure and HLA in healthy donors. TCRdb's copy holds only in-frame clones and misses some; the assay was immunoSEQ multiplex PCR. The sample records around 300,000 clones, 65% to 90% being singletons. Specimen: PBMCs. These receptors all come from a woman younger than 30 in good health and CMV-seronegative.

V is TRBV18 and J is TRBJ1-2; D unclear. In germline, CDR1 is KGHSH, CDR2 LQKENI. V was trimmed by 6 bases and J by 6 bases, leaving 8 bases between them. The CDR3 consists of 11 residues. The CDR3 spells CASSKRDGYTF. CDR3 nucleotides: TGTGCCAGCTCTAAGAGGGATGGCTACACCTTC.

The V call is TRBV7-2, the J call TRBJ2-7; 7 bases are shared with TRBD1. CDR3 size: 16 residues. Germline CDR1 reads SGHTA; CDR2 reads FQGNSA. The V and J ends lost 1 base and 3 bases, in that order; junction bases with no gene match: 9. In nucleotides, the CDR3 is TGTGCCAGCAGCTTAGGTCCGACAGGGAACCTCTACGAGCAGTACTTC. Translated, it gives CASSLGPTGNLYEQYF.

CDR3 protein: CASSPPFSRAHEQFF. Written as DNA, the CDR3 is TGTGCCAGCTCACCACCCTTTAGCAGGGCCCATGAGCAGTTCTTC. The rearrangement joins TRBV18 to TRBJ2-1; D is possibly TRBD1 (5 bases). CDR3 length equals 15 residues. Per germline, CDR1 KGHSH and CDR2 LQKENI. V shed 0 bases and J shed 8 bases, with 14 bases lying between them.

The CDR3 loop is CASSPLAGGRDTQYF. For the CDR3, the DNA is TGTGCCAGCAGCCCCCTAGCGGGGGGGCGAGATACGCAGTATTTT. This chain links TRBV7-3 with TRBJ2-3; 12 bases map to TRBD2. J lost 5 bases, V lost 5 bases, and 5 bases had no gene match. The CDR3 runs 15 residues. Germline-derived CDR1 and CDR2 are SGHTA and FQGTGA.

The chain has TRBV6-1 and TRBJ2-2; TRBD2 aligns across 8 bases. Germline CDR1 MNHNS, CDR2 SASEGT. V lost 8 bases and J lost 4; bases outside the gene matches: 3. The CDR3 loop spans 13 amino acids. The CDR3 loop is CASARGGTGELFF. The CDR3 DNA reads as TGTGCCAGCGCTCGGGGGGGCACCGGGGAGCTGTTTTTT.

This clone was counted once. The rearrangement links TRBV11-2 to TRBJ1-2; D gene ambiguous. Germline lookup yields CDR1 SGHAT and CDR2 FQNNGV. The V end lost 4 bases, the J end lost 3 bases, and 15 bases lay between the germline ends. This CDR3 is 15 amino acids long. The CDR3 nucleotides read TGTGCCAGCAGCTCCCTCTTGACTGTGGACTATGGCTACACCTTC. This gives the protein CASSSLLTVDYGYTF.

This rearrangement joins TRBV27 to TRBJ2-1; D is perhaps TRBD2 (6 bases). Trimming cost V 2 bases and J 6 bases, with 14 bases left between them. In germline, CDR1 is MNHEY, CDR2 SMNVEV (reference sequence). This CDR3 spans 15 amino acids. CDR3: CASSLRDGGANEQFF. The CDR3 region has the DNA TGTGCCAGCAGTTTAAGGGACGGCGGGGCCAATGAGCAGTTCTTC.

The gene calls are TRBV11-2 and TRBJ2-1; 15 bases are a match to TRBD2. The V and J ends lost 5 bases and 4 bases, in that order; junction bases with no gene match: 3. The germline V gene has CDR1 SGHAT and CDR2 FQNNGV. The CDR3 spans 16 residues. CDR3 nucleotides: TGTGCCAGCAGCCCGGGGACTAGCGGGGGGTACAATGAGCAGTTCTTC. Translated: CASSPGTSGGYNEQFF.

This clone was picked up one time. The gene calls are TRBV28 and TRBJ2-7, with a weak D call TRBD2 (6 bases). The germline V gene encodes CDR1 MDHEN and CDR2 SYDVKM. The CDR3 contains 12 residues. Trimming left V 6 bases short and J 2 bases short, with 8 bases between. The CDR3 DNA reads as TGTGCCAGCAGACCGGGGGCCTACGAGCAGTACTTC. It translates to CASRPGAYEQYF.

Points on this clone: Other DNA sequences from this sample encode an identical CDR3 as well. The chain carries TRBV27 and TRBJ1-5, with a tentative D call TRBD1 (5 bases). Between the trimmed V and J ends, which lost 6 bases and 0 bases, there was a span of 9 bases. Germline CDR1 is MNHEY and CDR2 is SMNVEV (reference sequence). This CDR3 has 14 residues. Here the CDR3 reads CASSLRDSNQPQHF. The DNA of the CDR3 is TGTGCCAGCAGCCTCAGGGATAGCAATCAGCCCCAGCATTTT.

The V call is TRBV2, the J call TRBJ1-5; TRBD1 is a possible D gene (6 bases). Germline values: CDR1 SNHLY, CDR2 FYNNEI. This CDR3 has 14 amino acids. Between the trimmed V and J ends, which lost 3 bases and 7 bases, there was a span of 13 bases. DNA of the CDR3: TGTGCCAGCAGTGAGGGGGCAGAGCGGCAGCCCCAGCATTTT. This sequence encodes CASSEGAERQPQHF.

The V gene is TRBV19, the J gene TRBJ2-5; tentatively, D is TRBD2 (6 bases). Per germline, CDR1 LNHDA and CDR2 SQIVND (reference sequence). V was trimmed by 8 bases and J by 5 bases, leaving 12 bases between them. The CDR3 extends over 12 amino acids. The CDR3 DNA follows: TGTGCCAGTCAGTCAGGAGGGGAGACCCAGTACTTC. Amino acid sequence: CASQSGGETQYF.

The V gene is TRBV6-1, the J gene TRBJ2-7; the match to TRBD1 covers 10 bases. The CDR3 has 14 residues. V lost 6 bases, J lost 4 bases, and 6 bases stayed unmatched. CDR1 MNHNS and CDR2 SASEGT come from the germline V gene. CDR3: CASRSDRGRYEQYF. CDR3 DNA: TGTGCCAGCAGGAGTGACAGGGGGCGATACGAGCAGTACTTC.